This T cell receptor (beta chain) was recorded in a study of identical twins. The CDR3 length is 13 residues. V lost 5 bases, J lost 3 bases, and 11 bases lay in between. CDR1 is SGHAT and CDR2 is FQNNGV in the germline V gene. MiXCR, run by TCRdb on the 5' RACE reads, gives a single entry per CDR3 protein. The sample shows some 730,000 distinct CDR3 sequences, around a sixth of them seen only once. These data were likewise used in another study, on T cells expressing NK-cell markers. From that paper: Researchers got TCR beta repertoires out of sorted CD3+CD56+NKG2C+, CD3+CD56+NKG2C- and CD3+CD56-NKG2C+ T cells.

The origin of this receptor is a woman aged 18-35 years in good health. V gene TRBV11-2 combines with J gene TRBJ2-7; D is ambiguous. Sample: PBMCs. The CDR3 region is CASSHVLGYEQYF. In DNA form, the CDR3 reads TGTGCCAGCAGCCACGTGTTAGGCTACGAGCAGTACTTC.